Listed below are T cell receptor beta chains from one sample, sequenced in a study of PD-L1 blockade in urothelial cancer. Sequencing used immunoSEQ multiplex PCR; TCRdb keeps in-frame clones, though not all of them. The sample lists 46,000 or so clones, approximately 84% occurring once. The sample was PBMCs, taken around atezolizumab (anti-PD-L1) treatment. These receptors all come from a man aged 60 to 69 with urothelial cancer. Each CDR3 is given with its conserved first and last residue. The D gene is left open where the match is weak. Size tells how often a clone was seen (once, few, many) or the class of an expanded clone, and some rows leave it out.

TRBJ1-5 | TRBD1 | TRBV30 | 13 | - | TGTGCCGTGGACAGGGTAGGCAATCAGCCCCAGCATTTT | CAVDRVGNQPQHF
TRBJ2-5 | TRBD2 | TRBV9 | 15 | - | TGTGCCAGCAGCGTAGAGGGACTACCCCAAGAGACCCAGTACTTC | CASSVEGLPQETQYF
TRBJ1-2 | - | TRBV28 | 13 | - | TGTGCCAGCAACCTCGACTCGACTTATGGCTACACCTTC | CASNLDSTYGYTF
TRBJ2-7 | TRBD2 | TRBV5-3 | 14 | - | TGTGCCAGAAGCTTCGAGCGGGGGCGAAACGAGCAGTACTTC | CARSFERGRNEQYF
TRBJ2-1 | TRBD2 | TRBV19 | 17 | once | TGTGCCAGTAGTATAGGAATTACCCTTGGGGGGGGAAATGAGCAGTTCTTC | CASSIGITLGGGNEQFF
TRBJ1-6 | - | TRBV5-4 | 14 | - | TGTGCCAGCAGCTCATTAACGGGGGACTCACCCCTCCACTTT | CASSSLTGDSPLHF
TRBJ2-7 | - | TRBV7-2 | 13 | - | TGTGCCAGCAGCTTCGGTCAGGGCTACGAGCAGTACTTC | CASSFGQGYEQYF
TRBJ2-7 | - | TRBV19 | 15 | - | TGTGCCAGTAGCCGAGGAACCACTATCTCCTACGAGCAGTACTTC | CASSRGTTISYEQYF
TRBJ2-7 | TRBD1 | TRBV10-3 | 12 | - | TGTGCCATCAGTGAGCCGGGACAGCAGCAGTACTTC | CAISEPGQQQYF
TRBJ2-3 | - | TRBV9 | 13 | - | TGTGCCAGCAGCGGACTTGTCCTAGATACGCAGTATTTT | CASSGLVLDTQYF
TRBJ2-7 | TRBD1 | TRBV11-3 | 15 | - | TGTGCCAGCAGCTTGGGGGGACAGGGTGTTTACGAGCAGTACTTC | CASSLGGQGVYEQYF
TRBJ2-5 | - | TRBV11-3 | 14 | - | TGTGCCAGCAGCTTAGGGGGGGGCAGTGAGACCCAGTACTTC | CASSLGGGSETQYF
TRBJ1-3 | - | TRBV10-3 | 13 | - | TGTGCCATCAGTGGACAGGCCGGAAACACCATATATTTT | CAISGQAGNTIYF
TRBJ2-3 | - | TRBV5-6 | 16 | - | TGTGCCAGCAGCTGGACTACTGACCTTAGCACAGATACGCAGTATTTT | CASSWTTDLSTDTQYF
TRBJ2-1 | TRBD2 | TRBV4-3 | 16 | - | TGCGCCAGCAGCCAAGTCTTGGCTAGCGGGGGAGGTGAGCAGTTCTTC | CASSQVLASGGGEQFF
TRBJ1-1 | TRBD1 | TRBV5-6 | 11 | - | TGTGCCAGCAGCTTTGACAGGGATGCTTTCTTT | CASSFDRDAFF
TRBJ1-6 | TRBD1 | TRBV19 | 15 | - | TGTGCCAGTAGCAATGGACAGGGAGACAGTTCACCCCTCCACTTT | CASSNGQGDSSPLHF
TRBJ1-3 | - | TRBV4-1 | 17 | - | TGCGCCAGCAGCCAAGGCCAGCGGTATGGCTCTGGAAACACCATATATTTT | CASSQGQRYGSGNTIYF
TRBJ1-1 | - | TRBV28 | 15 | - | TGTGCCAGCAGTCACTGGGGGGGGCCGCGAACTGAAGCTTTCTTT | CASSHWGGPRTEAFF
TRBJ1-2 | TRBD1 | TRBV5-1 | 15 | - | TGCGCCAGCAGCGTCGGGACAGGGGGCGTGAGGGGCTACACCTTC | CASSVGTGGVRGYTF
TRBJ1-5 | - | TRBV6-5 | 13 | - | TGTGCCAGCCAACAAGGGGGTAATCAGCCCCAGCATTTT | CASQQGGNQPQHF
TRBJ2-5 | TRBD1 | TRBV15 | 15 | - | TGTGCCACCAGCAGAGAACAGGGGGGACAAGAGACCCAGTACTTC | CATSREQGGQETQYF
TRBJ2-7 | - | TRBV29-1 | 13 | - | TGCAGCGTTCAGCCCGAGGCGCTCTACGAGCAGTACTTC | CSVQPEALYEQYF
TRBJ2-2 | TRBD1 | TRBV29-1 | 14 | - | TGCAGCGTGGAACCGGGACAGGGGACCGGGGAGCTGTTTTTT | CSVEPGQGTGELFF